The 23 T cell receptor beta chains below were found in one sample sequenced in a study of cytomegalovirus exposure and HLA in healthy donors. Primers for the PCR totalled 60 Vbeta and 13 Jbeta. Profiling relied on immunoSEQ multiplex PCR, and the TCRdb table lists in-frame clones only, not all of them. The sample includes over 110,000 clones, approximately 80% of them seen just once. Sequencing input: PBMCs. Receptors were obtained from a woman aged 40 to 50 in good health and CMV-seropositive.

The chain employs TRBV27 and TRBJ2-7; 7 positions agree with TRBD1. Germline lookup yields CDR1 MNHEY and CDR2 SMNVEV (reference sequence). Unmatched junction bases numbered 10, after V lost 4 bases and J lost 4 bases. CDR3 size: 15 residues. The CDR3 protein is CASSSRDSAVYEQYF. CDR3 coding DNA: TGTGCCAGCAGTTCCCGGGACAGCGCAGTGTACGAGCAGTACTTC.

J is TRBJ2-1 and V is TRBV10-3; D might be TRBD1 (5 bases). In germline, CDR1 is ENHRY, CDR2 SYGVKD. The length of the CDR3 is 15 residues. Trimming cost V 4 bases and J 4 bases, with 14 bases left between them. The chain's CDR3 is CAISGTTDKYNEQFF. CDR3 DNA: TGTGCCATCAGTGGGACGACAGACAAGTACAATGAGCAGTTCTTC.

In the case of this clone: The sample holds other DNA sequences that translate to the same CDR3. The rearrangement links TRBV27 to TRBJ2-7; 11 bases match TRBD1. This CDR3 spans 16 amino acids. The junction had 10 bases not matched to a gene; V was cut back by 5 bases and J by 4 bases. CDR1 is MNHEY, CDR2 SMNVEV, per germline (reference sequence). The CDR3 is CASSDYDGQGAYEQYF. The CDR3 coding sequence is TGTGCCAGCAGTGACTACGATGGACAGGGGGCTTACGAGCAGTACTTC.

The chain has TRBV5-6 and TRBJ2-3; 11 nucleotides match TRBD2. There are 18 residues in the CDR3. V shed 0 bases, J shed 3 bases, and the junction held 9 bases outside the gene matches. The V gene's germline CDR1 is SGHDT and CDR2 YYEEEE. The CDR3 region is CASSLVYSGRARTDTQYF. DNA for the CDR3: TGTGCCAGCAGCTTGGTATATAGCGGGAGGGCCAGGACAGATACGCAGTATTTT.

This rearrangement joins TRBV18 to TRBJ2-3; 7 nucleotides agree with TRBD1. The CDR3 is 14 amino acids. The V and J ends lost 3 bases and 3 bases, in that order; junction bases with no gene match: 3. CDR1 is KGHSH and CDR2 is LQKENI in the germline V gene. The CDR3 reads CASSPTGSTDTQYF. In DNA form, the CDR3 reads TGTGCCAGCTCACCGACAGGGTCTACAGATACGCAGTATTTT.

The chain recombines TRBV27 with TRBJ2-6; 8 bases match TRBD1. The trim removed 6 bases at V and 2 bases at J, leaving 15 bases unmatched. The CDR3 loop spans 19 amino acids. The germline CDR1 and CDR2 sequences are MNHEY and SMNVEV (reference sequence). The CDR3: CASSRNPDRAFTGANVLTF. The CDR3 DNA reads as TGTGCCAGCAGCCGAAATCCGGACAGGGCATTTACTGGGGCCAACGTCCTGACTTTC.

This chain connects TRBV9 to TRBJ2-3; 8 bases fit TRBD2. The V segment lost 5 bases and the J segment 3 bases; nucleotides outside the gene matches: 8. CDR3 length: 15 residues. Per the germline V gene, CDR1 is SGDLS and CDR2 is YYNGEE. CDR3: CASRKGLASTDTQYF. CDR3 DNA sequence: TGTGCCAGCAGGAAAGGACTAGCTAGTACAGATACGCAGTATTTT.

The chain combines TRBV4-1 with TRBJ2-1, with D possibly being TRBD2 (5 bases). The CDR3 length is 16 residues. Germline V gives CDR1 MGHRA, CDR2 YSYEKL. V lost 1 base, J lost 2 bases, and 12 bases lay in between. The CDR3 region is CASSQVDLLTYNEQFF. The CDR3 DNA reads TGCGCCAGCAGCCAAGTGGACTTGCTAACCTACAATGAGCAGTTCTTC.

This clone was seen a handful of times. This chain connects TRBV27 to TRBJ2-3, with 8 bases aligning to TRBD2. Germline CDR1 is MNHEY and CDR2 is SMNVEV (reference sequence). After removal of 10 bases from V and 2 bases from J, the junction contained 17 bases not matched to a gene. This CDR3 comprises 17 residues. CDR3 sequence: CATTSIAGSKYTDTQYF. The CDR3 DNA is TGTGCCACCACTTCGATAGCGGGATCTAAGTACACAGATACGCAGTATTTT.

V usage is TRBV10-3 and J usage is TRBJ1-1; unclear D gene. V lost 6 bases and J lost 1, with 3 bases in between. This CDR3 has 11 residues. Germline V CDR1 and CDR2: ENHRY, SYGVKD. The CDR3 is CAISQNTEAFF. DNA of the CDR3: TGTGCCATCAGCCAGAACACTGAAGCTTTCTTT.

This sequence joins TRBV27 and TRBJ2-7; weak D call: TRBD2 (6 bases). Germline CDR1 and CDR2: MNHEY and SMNVEV (reference sequence). The CDR3 runs 15 residues. Trimming left V 2 bases short and J 0 bases short, with 11 bases between. This chain's CDR3 is CASSLNWRGSYEQYF. The CDR3 DNA is TGTGCCAGCAGTTTAAACTGGCGGGGCTCCTACGAGCAGTACTTC.

The rearrangement links TRBV29-1 to TRBJ1-2; maybe TRBD1 (6 bases). V lost 0 bases and J 4 bases, leaving 9 bases between the germline ends. Germline CDR1 is SQVTM and CDR2 is ANQGSEA. The CDR3 totals 13 residues. The CDR3 DNA reads as TGCAGCGTTGAAGATCAGGGGCCCTATGGCTACACCTTC. This sequence encodes CSVEDQGPYGYTF. Supplemented by reference TRBV29-1 and TRBJ1-2, the full variable domain reads SAVISQKPSRDICQRGTSLTIQCQVDSQVTMMFWYRQQPGQSLTLIATANQGSEATYESGFVIDKFPISRPNLTFSTLTVSNMSPEDSSIYLCSVEDQGPYGYTFGSGTRLTVV.

The CDR3 spells CASSSRGAGELFF. The DNA for the CDR3 is TGTGCCAGCAGCTCTCGGGGGGCCGGGGAGCTGTTTTTT. The V gene is TRBV7-9, the J gene TRBJ2-2; 7 positions match TRBD2. This CDR3 region has 13 residues. After removal of 4 bases from V and 6 bases from J, the junction contained 2 bases not matched to a gene. Per the germline V gene, CDR1 is SEHNR and CDR2 is FQNEAQ (reference sequence).

The chain couples TRBV29-1 to TRBJ2-5; TRBD1 matches at 8 bases. Germline V lookup: CDR1 SQVTM, CDR2 ANQGSEA. The ends lost 7 bases at V and 0 bases at J; junction bases unmatched: 7. The CDR3 is made up of 14 amino acids. CDR3 nucleotides: TGCAGCGCTGACGGGACAGGAAACCAAGAGACCCAGTACTTC. Translated: CSADGTGNQETQYF.

As for this clone: The same CDR3 is also encoded by other DNA sequences in this sample. CDR3 loop: CASSWTGGNTGELFF. CDR3 nucleotide sequence: TGCGCCAGCAGCTGGACAGGGGGCAACACCGGGGAGCTGTTTTTT. The chain combines TRBV5-1 with TRBJ2-2, with 11 bases fitting TRBD1. This CDR3 has 15 amino acids. CDR1 is SGHRS and CDR2 is YFSETQ in the germline V gene. Trimming took 3 bases from V and 2 from J; bases not matched to a gene: 0.

V is TRBV29-1 and J is TRBJ1-2, with 8 positions matching TRBD1. This CDR3 region has 13 residues. The germline CDR1 and CDR2 sequences are SQVTM and ANQGSEA. With V trimmed by 4 bases and J by 4 bases, 5 bases remained unmatched. In DNA form, the CDR3 reads TGCAGCGTTGGGACAGGGCCCCTCTATGGCTACACCTTC. Protein sequence: CSVGTGPLYGYTF.

This clone has a handful of counts. This specimen includes other DNA sequences encoding the same CDR3. V gene TRBV4-1 combines with J gene TRBJ2-3; 8 positions match TRBD2. Germline V lookup: CDR1 MGHRA, CDR2 YSYEKL. This CDR3 spans 14 amino acids. The ends lost 0 bases at V and 4 bases at J; junction bases unmatched: 0. As DNA, the CDR3 is TGCGCCAGCAGCCAAGAGGGACTAGCAGATACGCAGTATTTT. This gives the protein CASSQEGLADTQYF.

The J gene is TRBJ2-1, the V gene TRBV18, with D tentatively TRBD2 (6 bases). The CDR3 is 16 residues long. The germline gives CDR1 KGHSH, CDR2 LQKENI. V gave up 0 bases and J gave up 8 bases, with 17 bases separating them. This chain's CDR3 is CASSPPRTTLWDEQFF. The CDR3 bases are TGTGCCAGCTCACCACCAAGGACTACCCTCTGGGATGAGCAGTTCTTC.

This CDR3 is CASSRDRDSPLHF. CDR3 bases: TGTGCCAGCAGTCGGGACAGAGATTCACCCCTCCACTTT. V and J are TRBV6-5 and TRBJ1-6, with 7 positions matching TRBD1. This CDR3 spans 13 amino acids. The J segment lost 8 bases and the V segment lost 5 bases, leaving 3 bases of the junction unmatched. Germline CDR1 and CDR2: MNHEY and SVGAGI.

The chain employs TRBV11-2 and TRBJ2-1, with D perhaps TRBD1 (6 bases). This CDR3 has 14 residues. V lost 6 bases, J lost 4 bases, and 13 bases lay in between. Germline loops: CDR1 SGHAT, CDR2 FQNNGV. CDR3 loop: CASSRVRGYNEQFF. In DNA form, the CDR3 reads TGTGCCAGCAGTCGCGTGAGGGGGTACAATGAGCAGTTCTTC.

The gene calls are TRBV29-1 and TRBJ2-7; tentative D call: TRBD1 (6 bases). The CDR3 covers 16 residues. CDR1 and CDR2 from the germline V gene are SQVTM and ANQGSEA. Trimming took off 2 bases at V and 0 bases at J, with 17 bases between the two ends. The CDR3 sequence: CSVEFKWKGGSYEQYF. In nucleotides, the CDR3 is TGCAGCGTTGAATTTAAGTGGAAAGGGGGCTCCTACGAGCAGTACTTC.

The rearrangement uses TRBV7-2 and TRBJ2-5; weak D call: TRBD2 (5 bases). The J call may be faulty, since TRBJ2-7 better matches the DNA end. The CDR3 totals 14 residues. Germline V lookup: CDR1 SGHTA, CDR2 FQGNSA. CDR3 sequence (DNA): TGTGCCAGCAGCTTAGGTGGGAGTGGTTACGAGCAGTACTTC. It encodes CASSLGGSGYEQYF.

This clone has more than one count but fewer than ten. An end of the junction does not agree with germline; a read error may underlie this. The CDR3 sequence: CASSYSPGSRTYEQYF. The DNA for the CDR3 is TGTGCCAGCAGCTACTCTCCAGGTTCTCGAACCTACGAGCAGTACTTC. The chain combines TRBV6-5 with TRBJ2-7; D remains ambiguous. The CDR3 totals 16 residues. Germline assignment: CDR1 MNHEY and CDR2 SVGAGI.